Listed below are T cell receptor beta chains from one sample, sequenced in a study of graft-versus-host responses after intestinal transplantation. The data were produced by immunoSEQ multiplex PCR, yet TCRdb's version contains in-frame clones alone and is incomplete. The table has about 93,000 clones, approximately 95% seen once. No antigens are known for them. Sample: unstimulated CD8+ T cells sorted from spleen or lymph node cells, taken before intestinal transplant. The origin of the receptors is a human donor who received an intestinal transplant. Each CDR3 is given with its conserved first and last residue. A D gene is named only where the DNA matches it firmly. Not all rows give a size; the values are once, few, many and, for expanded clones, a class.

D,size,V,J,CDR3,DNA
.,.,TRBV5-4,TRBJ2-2,CASSFLTGELFF,TGTGCCAGCAGCTTTCTCACCGGGGAGCTGTTTTTT
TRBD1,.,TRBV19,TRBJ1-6,CASTLQGSLSPLHF,TGTGCCAGTACCCTACAGGGGTCTCTTTCACCCCTCCACTTT
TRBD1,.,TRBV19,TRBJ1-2,CASSIRWGTDYNYGYTF,TGTGCCAGTAGTATTCGTTGGGGGACAGATTATAACTATGGCTACACCTTC
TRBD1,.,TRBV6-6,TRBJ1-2,CAIEPGQGTHGYTF,TGTGCCATAGAACCGGGACAGGGCACCCATGGCTACACCTTC
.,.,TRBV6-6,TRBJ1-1,CASTGGTEAFF,TGTGCCAGCACCGGGGGCACTGAAGCTTTCTTT
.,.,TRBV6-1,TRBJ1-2,CASSVGQYYGYTF,TGTGCCAGCAGTGTAGGACAGTACTATGGCTACACCTTC
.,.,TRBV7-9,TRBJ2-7,CASSFSSYEQYF,TGTGCCAGCAGCTTTAGTTCCTACGAGCAGTACTTC
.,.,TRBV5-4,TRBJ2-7,CASSWKQDHEQYF,TGTGCCAGCAGCTGGAAACAGGACCACGAGCAGTACTTC
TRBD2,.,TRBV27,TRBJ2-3,CASSFGGGSTDTQYF,TGTGCCAGCAGTTTTGGCGGGGGGTCCACAGATACGCAGTATTTT
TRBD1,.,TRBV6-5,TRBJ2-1,CASTKGQGAINEQFF,TGTGCCAGCACCAAAGGACAGGGGGCGATAAATGAGCAGTTCTTC
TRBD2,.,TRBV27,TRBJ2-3,CASSLGASGSTDTQYF,TGTGCCAGCAGCCTGGGGGCTAGCGGGAGCACAGATACGCAGTATTTT
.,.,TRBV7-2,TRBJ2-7,CASSLGGAIHLYF,TGTGCCAGCAGCTTAGGTGGGGCAATCCATTTGTATTTC
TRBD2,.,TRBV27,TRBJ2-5,CASSLGLAGEETQYF,TGTGCCAGCAGTCTTGGACTAGCGGGAGAGGAGACCCAGTACTTC
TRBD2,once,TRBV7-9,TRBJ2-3,CASSLNVVAGGFSTDTQYF,TGTGCCAGCAGCTTAAACGTAGTAGCGGGAGGGTTTTCAACAGATACGCAGTATTTT
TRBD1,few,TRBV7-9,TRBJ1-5,CASSSGGTNQPQHF,TGTGCCAGCAGCTCAGGGGGTACAAATCAGCCCCAGCATTTT
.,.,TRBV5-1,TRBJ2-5,CASSLAPVGSGETQYF,TGCGCCAGCAGCTTGGCCCCCGTGGGAAGCGGCGAGACCCAGTACTTC
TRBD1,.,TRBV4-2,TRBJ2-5,CASSQEEQGAGLEETQYF,TGTGCCAGCAGCCAAGAAGAACAGGGGGCAGGATTGGAAGAGACCCAGTACTTC
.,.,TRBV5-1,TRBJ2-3,CASSSVADLDGDTQYF,TGCGCCAGCAGCTCCGTGGCGGACTTAGACGGGGATACGCAGTATTTT
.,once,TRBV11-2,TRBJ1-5,CASSLAGKPQHF,TGTGCCAGCAGCTTAGCAGGGAAGCCCCAGCATTTT
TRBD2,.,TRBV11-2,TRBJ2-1,CASSLETSANNEQFF,TGTGCCAGCAGCTTAGAAACTAGCGCGAACAATGAGCAGTTCTTC
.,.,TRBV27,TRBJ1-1,CASKTGPLTEAFF,TGTGCCAGCAAAACAGGGCCCTTGACTGAAGCTTTCTTT
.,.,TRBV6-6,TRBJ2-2,CASSYSKRGNTGELFF,TGTGCCAGCAGTTACTCGAAACGGGGGAACACCGGGGAGCTGTTTTTT
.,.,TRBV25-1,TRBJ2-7,CASSLLYEQYF,TGTGCCAGCAGTCTTCTTTACGAGCAGTACTTC
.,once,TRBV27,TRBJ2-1,CASSFGGRNEQFF,TGTGCCAGCAGTTTCGGGGGTCGTAATGAGCAGTTCTTC
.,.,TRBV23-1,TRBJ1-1,CASSQSGANTEAFF,TGCGCCAGCAGTCAATCGGGGGCGAACACTGAAGCTTTCTTT
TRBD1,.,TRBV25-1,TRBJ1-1,CASSDSRQGALNTEAFF,TGTGCCAGCAGTGATTCCCGACAGGGGGCTTTGAACACTGAAGCTTTCTTT
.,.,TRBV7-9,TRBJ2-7,CASSLSGRNYEQYF,TGTGCCAGCAGCTTAAGTGGCCGAAACTACGAGCAGTACTTC
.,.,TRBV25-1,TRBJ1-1,CASSESRGVNTEAFF,TGTGCCAGCAGTGAATCCCGGGGGGTGAACACTGAAGCTTTCTTT
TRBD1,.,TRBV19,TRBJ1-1,CASRQGATEAFF,TGTGCCAGCAGACAGGGGGCAACTGAAGCTTTCTTT
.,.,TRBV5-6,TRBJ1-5,CASGRKAADQPQHF,TGTGCCAGCGGAAGGAAAGCGGCCGATCAGCCCCAGCATTTT
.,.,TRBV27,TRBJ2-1,CASSLKLRGSYNEQFF,TGTGCCAGCAGTTTAAAGCTCCGGGGGTCCTACAATGAGCAGTTCTTC
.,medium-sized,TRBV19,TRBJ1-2,CASLDGGDGYTF,TGTGCCAGTTTGGACGGCGGGGATGGCTACACCTTC
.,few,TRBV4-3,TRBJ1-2,CASSQEGVLGIDGYTF,TGCGCCAGCAGCCAAGAAGGGGTTCTTGGGATTGATGGCTACACCTTC
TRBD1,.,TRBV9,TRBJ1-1,CASSDPGQVNTEAFF,TGTGCCAGCAGCGACCCCGGACAGGTGAACACTGAAGCTTTCTTT
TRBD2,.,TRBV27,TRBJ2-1,CASSPLGFPAGGDNEQFF,TGTGCCAGCAGTCCCCTCGGTTTTCCAGCGGGGGGAGACAATGAGCAGTTCTTC
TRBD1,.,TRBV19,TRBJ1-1,CASSIFTGAATEAFF,TGTGCCAGTAGTATCTTTACAGGGGCTGCGACTGAAGCTTTCTTT
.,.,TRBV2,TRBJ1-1,CASSEGAGTEAFF,TGTGCCAGCAGTGAAGGGGCGGGCACTGAAGCTTTCTTT
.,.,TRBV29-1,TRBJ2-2,CSVNRDGELFF,TGCAGCGTTAACAGGGACGGGGAGCTGTTTTTT
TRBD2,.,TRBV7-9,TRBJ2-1,CASSSLAGGRDEQFF,TGTGCCAGCAGTTCACTAGCGGGGGGGCGAGATGAGCAGTTCTTC
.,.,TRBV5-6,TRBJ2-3,CASSFWAGAISTDTQYF,TGTGCCAGCAGCTTCTGGGCGGGGGCCATTAGCACAGATACGCAGTATTTT
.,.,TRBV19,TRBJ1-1,CASSLSGAGGTEAFF,TGTGCCAGTAGTCTCTCCGGGGCCGGGGGGACTGAAGCTTTCTTT
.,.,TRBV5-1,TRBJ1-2,CASSLWEGKNYGYTF,TGCGCCAGCAGCTTGTGGGAGGGGAAGAACTATGGCTACACCTTC
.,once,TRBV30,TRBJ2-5,CAWGGTAQETQYF,TGTGCCTGGGGGGGGACAGCCCAAGAGACCCAGTACTTC
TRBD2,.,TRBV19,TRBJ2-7,CASSSSGIYEQYF,TGTGCCAGTAGTAGTAGCGGGATATACGAGCAGTACTTC
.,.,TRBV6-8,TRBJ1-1,CASSLTDQMNTEAFF,TGTGCCAGCAGTTTAACAGACCAGATGAACACTGAAGCTTTCTTT
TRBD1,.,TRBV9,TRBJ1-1,CASSVQGAEAFF,TGTGCCAGCAGCGTGCAGGGGGCTGAAGCTTTCTTT